This TCR beta chain was captured in a study of blood T cell repertoires in COVID-19. Study background: Whether acute or convalescent, the COVID-19 samples came from the United States, Italy and Spain.

Authors' data handling: By means of reference gene primer amplification, nucleated cell counts were estimated. This table comes from immunoSEQ multiplex PCR, and its TCRdb copy is limited to in-frame clones, with some not included. The DNA was the basis for D and trimming; V, J and clone size are from that table. Of over 90,000 clones listed, roughly 84% were seen once; the top ten hold 10% to 15%. The CDR3 length is 14 residues. Between the trimmed V and J ends, which lost 2 bases and 2 bases, there was a span of 9 bases. CDR1 is SEHNR, CDR2 FQNEAQ, per germline (reference sequence). Sequenced: peripheral blood. This clonotype was obtained from an older woman in a cohort sampled during active or convalescent COVID-19. V is TRBV7-9 and J is TRBJ1-1, with a tentative D call TRBD1 (5 bases). The CDR3 DNA reads as TGTGCCAGCAGCTTAACACAGGTTAACACTGAAGCTTTCTTT. Translating gives CASSLTQVNTEAFF.